These 18 T cell receptor beta chains originate from one sample sequenced in a study of vaccination and CD4 T cells after COVID-19. This sample's treatment: approximately 9-day PBMC culture with coronavirus spike peptide pools or control peptides (ViraFEST assay). These receptors have no known antigen. Scientists ran DNA taken from cultured CD4+ T cells through the Oncomine TCR Beta short-read assay for sequencing. A single record per CDR3 protein comes from TCRdb applying MiXCR to the PCR reads. The data contain 8,500 to 10,000 distinct CDR3 sequences, roughly three fifths of them singletons. Specimen: CD4+ T cells from blood, cultured in vitro. These receptors were taken from a human donor who had recovered from COVID-19.

The chain joins TRBV5-6 to TRBJ1-2; D unresolved. Germline V gene sequence: CDR1 SGHDT, CDR2 YYEEEE. The CDR3 length is 14 residues. Trimming removed 0 bases at V and 2 bases at J, with 8 bases between. The CDR3 coding sequence is TGTGCCAGCAGCTTGGCCGGGAGGAACTATGGCTACACCTTC. This sequence encodes CASSLAGRNYGYTF.

The chain combines TRBV19 with TRBJ1-5; no clear D gene. The ends were cut back, 5 bases at V and 3 bases at J, with 14 bases in the middle. The CDR3 runs to 15 residues. Germline V gene lookup returns CDR1 LNHDA and CDR2 SQIVND (reference sequence). The CDR3 sequence: CASSSSGRNNQPQHF. In DNA, the CDR3 is TGTGCCAGTAGTTCCTCCGGCAGGAACAATCAGCCCCAGCATTTT. Variable domain in full (rest from reference TRBV19 and TRBJ1-5): DGGITQSPKYLFRKEGQNVTLSCEQNLNHDAMYWYRQDPGQGLRLIYYSQIVNDFQKGDIAEGYSVSREKKESFPLTVTSAQKNPTAFYLCASSSSGRNNQPQHFGDGTRLSIL.

J is TRBJ2-7 and V is TRBV11-2; 8 nucleotides agree with TRBD2. The CDR3 extends over 14 amino acids. Germline CDR1 is SGHAT and CDR2 is FQNNGV. J lost 3 bases, V lost 4 bases, and 5 bases had no gene match. The DNA of the CDR3 is TGTGCCAGCAGCTCCGGACTAGCTGTCTACGAGCAGTACTTC. It codes for CASSSGLAVYEQYF.

The V call is TRBV6-1, the J call TRBJ2-7; D might be TRBD1 or TRBD2, each matching 5 bases. This CDR3 spans 14 amino acids. Per the germline V gene, CDR1 is MNHNS and CDR2 is SASEGT. Trimming removed 6 bases from V and 0 bases from J, with 12 bases in between. The CDR3 loop is CASSRDGISYEQYF. The CDR3 DNA reads as TGTGCCAGCAGCCGGGACGGTATCTCCTACGAGCAGTACTTC.

The chain employs TRBV28 and TRBJ1-1, with D possibly being TRBD1 (5 bases). There are 11 residues in the CDR3. Per germline, CDR1 MDHEN and CDR2 SYDVKM. Trimming pared 11 bases from V and 5 bases from J, leaving 12 bases between. The CDR3 sequence is CASRRGTEAFF. The CDR3 bases are TGTGCCTCCCGGAGGGGTACTGAAGCTTTCTTT.

The chain recombines TRBV7-9 with TRBJ2-2; 8 bases are shared with TRBD1. V dropped 6 bases and J dropped 3; count of bases not matched to a gene: 6. Per the germline V gene, CDR1 is SEHNR and CDR2 is FQNEAQ (reference sequence). CDR3 length: 15 amino acids. CDR3 sequence reads: CASSWDRRDTGELFF. The CDR3 bases are TGTGCCAGCAGTTGGGACAGGAGGGACACCGGGGAGCTGTTTTTT.

As concerns this clonotype: Germline and junction disagree at one end, which may indicate a read error. V gene TRBV24-1 combines with J gene TRBJ2-7; D is ambiguous. The CDR3 is made up of 16 amino acids. CDR1 KGHDR and CDR2 SFDVKD come from the germline V gene. The CDR3 reads CATSDLLPTDSHEQYF. The CDR3, as DNA: TGTGCCACCAGTGATTTGCTACCCACAGACTCCCACGAGCAGTACTTC.

The chain has TRBV18 and TRBJ1-6; 7 bases agree with TRBD1. Trimming removed 4 bases from V and 9 bases from J; junction bases left unmatched: 6. The length of the CDR3 is 14 residues. The germline V gene encodes CDR1 KGHSH and CDR2 LQKENI. DNA for the CDR3: TGTGCCAGCTCACGGGACAGCACGCGTTCACCCCTCCACTTT. It translates to CASSRDSTRSPLHF.

The chain is built from TRBV12-3 or TRBV12-4 and TRBJ1-2, with TRBD1 identical over 9 bases. Trimming removed 3 bases from V and 0 bases from J; junction bases left unmatched: 2. The CDR3 totals 15 residues. The CDR3 nucleotides read TGTGCCAGCAGTTTGGGGACAGGGACTAACTATGGCTACACCTTC. Translating gives CASSLGTGTNYGYTF.

The gene calls are TRBV7-9 and TRBJ2-3; D is undetermined. Germline CDR1 and CDR2: SEHNR and FQNEAQ (reference sequence). This CDR3 is 11 amino acids long. Trimming took off 10 bases at V and 0 bases at J, with 5 bases between the two ends. CDR3 DNA sequence: TGTGCCACCAGAAGCACAGATACGCAGTATTTT. Translated: CATRSTDTQYF.

This chain uses TRBV2 with TRBJ1-6, with D tentatively TRBD1 (5 bases). The CDR3 is 15 residues long. Trimming left V 2 bases short and J 6 bases short, with 11 bases between. From germline, CDR1 is SNHLY and CDR2 FYNNEI. The CDR3 DNA reads as TGTGCCAGCAGTGAACGAAGGGGTGGTAATTCACCCCTCCACTTT. It is translated as CASSERRGGNSPLHF.

The chain couples TRBV20-1 to TRBJ2-1; 16 positions match TRBD2. The CDR3 is 15 residues long. Trimming cost V 2 bases and J 9 bases; bases outside gene matches: 4. The germline CDR1 and CDR2 sequences are DFQATT and SNEGSKA (reference sequence). The CDR3 sequence is CSARPGTSGRVEQFF. DNA of the CDR3: TGCAGTGCTAGACCCGGGACTAGCGGGAGGGTTGAGCAGTTCTTC.

The CDR3 protein is CASSYSDGSYNEQFF. CDR3 sequence (DNA): TGTGCCAGCAGTTACTCGGACGGCTCCTACAATGAGCAGTTCTTC. The chain recombines TRBV6-5 with TRBJ2-1, with D hard to call. Trimming removed 0 bases at V and 0 bases at J, with 6 bases between. There are 15 residues in the CDR3. The germline gives CDR1 MNHEY, CDR2 SVGAGI.

The rearrangement uses TRBV19 and TRBJ2-3; 13 positions match TRBD2. This CDR3 region has 15 residues. The V gene's germline CDR1 is LNHDA and CDR2 SQIVND (reference sequence). V lost 5 bases to trimming and J lost 4 bases; unmatched junction nucleotides: 3. Written as DNA, the CDR3 is TGTGCCAGTAGTGTCGGACTAGCGGGAGCAGATACGCAGTATTTT. The encoded protein is CASSVGLAGADTQYF.

The chain has TRBV27 and TRBJ1-1; TRBD1 might be the D (5 bases). From germline, CDR1 is MNHEY and CDR2 SMNVEV (reference sequence). The V gene lost 3 bases and the J gene lost 0 bases, with 11 bases spanning the gap. The length of the CDR3 is 15 residues. In nucleotides, the CDR3 is TGTGCCAGCAGTTTGGGCCAGGGAATGAACACTGAAGCTTTCTTT. This sequence encodes CASSLGQGMNTEAFF.

This clonotype showed up just a few times. The chain joins TRBV21-1 to TRBJ1-2. TRBV21-1 has pseudogene status. CDR3 size: 10 residues. CDR3 bases: TGTGCCAGAGGGAACCGTGGCTACACCTTC. It specifies CARGNRGYTF.

The V gene is TRBV6-1, the J gene TRBJ1-5, with D unclear. Deletions cut 8 bases from V and 0 bases from J, with 11 bases between. The CDR3 has 14 residues. The V gene's germline CDR1 is MNHNS and CDR2 SASEGT. The CDR3 is CASGVSYSNQPQHF. CDR3 coding DNA: TGTGCCAGCGGGGTGAGCTATAGCAATCAGCCCCAGCATTTT.

This rearrangement joins TRBV6-5 to TRBJ1-6, with D possibly TRBD1 on 6 matching bases. V was clipped by 4 bases and J by 6 bases, with 16 bases between them. CDR1 is MNHEY and CDR2 is SVGAGI in the germline V gene. The CDR3 sequence is 16 residues long. In DNA form, the CDR3 reads TGTGCCAGCAGTTCCCCCAGGGGCTCTGGTAATTCACCCCTCCACTTT. This gives the protein CASSSPRGSGNSPLHF.